The 21 T cell receptor beta chains listed next were all sequenced from one sample in a study of blood T cell repertoires in COVID-19. Assay: immunoSEQ multiplex PCR; the TCRdb copy retains only in-frame clones and omits some. The sample has 280,000 or so clones, 85% to 90% seen once; the top ten hold 2.9%. Sequenced material: PBMCs or T cells enriched from blood (not recorded which). The receptor set was obtained from a woman between 45 and 60 years old who had been exposed to COVID-19.

The chain couples TRBV9 to TRBJ1-2; D gene ambiguous. The CDR3 covers 16 residues. V was cut by 0 bases and J by 0 bases, with 12 bases left in between. CDR1 and CDR2 from the germline V gene are SGDLS and YYNGEE. The CDR3: CASSVDFGLANYGYTF. CDR3 sequence (DNA): TGTGCCAGCAGCGTAGATTTCGGGTTGGCTAACTATGGCTACACCTTC.

In this sample, this clone turned up a few times. V and J are TRBV19 and TRBJ1-5, with 7 bases matching TRBD1. This CDR3 is built from 17 residues. V trimming: 2 bases; J trimming: 5 bases; junction bases outside the gene matches: 12. Germline lookup yields CDR1 LNHDA and CDR2 SQIVND (reference sequence). The CDR3 spells CASSITGAASVYQPQHF. The CDR3 DNA reads TGTGCCAGTAGTATAACAGGGGCGGCATCGGTATATCAGCCCCAGCATTTT.

This sequence joins TRBV4-1 and TRBJ1-1; D unresolved. CDR3 length equals 12 residues. Germline V CDR1 and CDR2: MGHRA, YSYEKL. Trimming cost V 4 bases and J 5 bases, with 8 bases left between them. CDR3 amino acids: CASSRPGTEAFF. In nucleotides, the CDR3 is TGCGCCAGCAGCCGTCCGGGAACTGAAGCTTTCTTT.

This sequence joins TRBV21-1 and TRBJ1-5; TRBD1, the D gene given by the table, was not confirmed from the DNA. TRBV21-1 represents a pseudogene. This CDR3 has 15 residues. CDR3 in DNA: TGTGCCAGCAGCAATTCCGGCAGGGGCCTCACGCCCCAGCATTTT. This gives the protein CASSNSGRGLTPQHF.

The V call is TRBV5-5, the J call TRBJ2-1, with D tentatively TRBD1 (6 bases). The CDR3 loop spans 17 amino acids. Trimming pared 0 bases from V and 0 bases from J, leaving 13 bases between. Germline V gene lookup returns CDR1 SGHKS and CDR2 YYEKEE (reference sequence). CDR3 region: CASSLAGGQYSYNEQFF. The CDR3 DNA is TGTGCCAGCAGCTTGGCCGGTGGACAGTACTCCTACAATGAGCAGTTCTTC.

The chain recombines TRBV4-1 with TRBJ1-5; D remains ambiguous. V was cut by 4 bases and J by 0 bases, with 10 bases left in between. Germline V gives CDR1 MGHRA, CDR2 YSYEKL. This CDR3 spans 15 amino acids. The CDR3 reads CASSPWTDSNQPQHF. The CDR3 nucleotides are TGCGCCAGCAGCCCCTGGACTGATAGCAATCAGCCCCAGCATTTT.

The J gene is TRBJ2-7, the V gene TRBV7-9, with TRBD2 as a possible D gene (6 bases). Germline-derived CDR1 and CDR2 are SEHNR and FQNEAQ (reference sequence). V lost 5 bases and J 3 bases, leaving 14 bases between the germline ends. The CDR3 runs 14 residues. CDR3 in amino acids: CASSKTASDYEQYF. The CDR3 coding sequence is TGTGCCAGCAGCAAAACGGCTAGCGACTACGAGCAGTACTTC.

This clone was observed a single time. The rearrangement uses TRBV27 and TRBJ1-2; D uncertain. The CDR3 is made up of 14 amino acids. V shed 6 bases and J shed 2 bases, with 13 bases lying between them. Germline-derived CDR1 and CDR2 are MNHEY and SMNVEV (reference sequence). The CDR3 coding sequence is TGTGCCAGCAGCCTCGCACGGGGAAACTATGGCTACACCTTC. Translated, it gives CASSLARGNYGYTF.

The chain has TRBV30 and TRBJ1-6; the D gene is possibly TRBD1 (5 bases). Trimming cost V 3 bases and J 6 bases, with 9 bases left between them. CDR1 is GTSNPN, CDR2 SVGIG, per germline (reference sequence). The CDR3 sequence is 13 residues long. CDR3 sequence (DNA): TGTGCCTGGAGCAACCAGGGTAATTCACCCCTCCACTTT. Protein product: CAWSNQGNSPLHF.

The chain links TRBV2 to TRBJ1-5; 9 bases match TRBD1. With 5 bases clipped from V and 6 bases from J, the junction kept 5 bases outside the gene matches. CDR1 is SNHLY, CDR2 FYNNEI, per germline. The CDR3 spans 14 residues. The DNA for the CDR3 is TGTGCCAGCAGTCGGGACAGGGAGACTCAGCCCCAGCATTTT. The encoded protein is CASSRDRETQPQHF.

J is TRBJ1-1 and V is TRBV2; weak D call: TRBD1 (6 bases). The CDR3 has 13 amino acids. V was shortened by 2 bases and J by 6 bases, with 10 bases between the two germline ends. Germline-derived CDR1 and CDR2 are SNHLY and FYNNEI. CDR3 residues: CASSEQGSPEAFF. Here the CDR3 DNA reads TGTGCCAGCAGTGAACAGGGGAGTCCTGAAGCTTTCTTT.

Here the CDR3 reads CSANRLSEQYF. DNA of the CDR3: TGCAGTGCTAACAGGCTAAGCGAGCAGTACTTC. The rearrangement joins TRBV20-1 to TRBJ2-7; D is possibly TRBD1 (5 bases). The CDR3 runs 11 residues. Germline V lookup: CDR1 DFQATT, CDR2 SNEGSKA (reference sequence). The germline V and J ends were trimmed by 4 bases and 6 bases, with 10 bases remaining between them.

This clone has only a few counts. V usage is TRBV5-8 and J usage is TRBJ1-4; 10 nucleotides align to TRBD1. Germline V gene sequence: CDR1 SGHTS, CDR2 YDEGEE. Trimming cost V 6 bases and J 5 bases; bases outside gene matches: 19. The length of the CDR3 is 19 residues. The CDR3: CASTYGVTGGLLKNEKLFF. In DNA form, the CDR3 reads TGTGCCAGCACCTACGGGGTGACAGGGGGCTTATTAAAGAATGAAAAACTGTTTTTT.

The rearrangement links TRBV2 to TRBJ1-5, with 11 bases identical to TRBD1. The CDR3 is 14 residues long. In germline, CDR1 is SNHLY, CDR2 FYNNEI. V was clipped by 4 bases and J by 7 bases; unmatched bases: 3. The CDR3 DNA reads as TGTGCCAGCAGTGCCGGGACAGGGGGGCAGCCCCAGCATTTT. Translating gives CASSAGTGGQPQHF.

The J gene is TRBJ2-6, the V gene TRBV15; TRBD2 matches at 14 bases. V dropped 2 bases and J dropped 1; count of bases not matched to a gene: 13. Germline CDR1 reads LNHNV; CDR2 reads YYDKDF (reference sequence). The CDR3 has 22 residues. DNA of the CDR3: TGTGCCACCAGCAGACCACCGGGACTAGCGGGAGCCAGAACATCTGGGGCCAACGTCCTGACTTTC. Its translation is CATSRPPGLAGARTSGANVLTF.

The genes are TRBV7-2 and TRBJ2-7; weak D call: TRBD1 (5 bases). CDR3 length: 15 residues. CDR1 SGHTA and CDR2 FQGNSA come from the germline V gene. V was pared by 5 bases and J by 3 bases, with 17 bases between. The CDR3 nucleotides read TGTGCCAGCAGCGAGTTGGGGCAACGAGACTACGAGCAGTACTTC. This codes for CASSELGQRDYEQYF.

V gene TRBV7-2 combines with J gene TRBJ2-7; D is ambiguous. The germline CDR1 and CDR2 sequences are SGHTA and FQGNSA. The V end lost 0 bases, the J end lost 5 bases, and 14 bases lay between the germline ends. This CDR3 has 15 amino acids. The CDR3 spells CASSLAFRSADEQYF. CDR3 sequence (DNA): TGTGCCAGCAGCTTAGCATTCCGCTCCGCAGACGAGCAGTACTTC.

V usage is TRBV30 and J usage is TRBJ2-7; 8 bases are shared with TRBD1. CDR1 GTSNPN and CDR2 SVGIG come from the germline V gene (reference sequence). This CDR3 comprises 16 residues. J gave up 6 bases and V 4 bases, and 17 bases lay outside the gene matches. CDR3 amino acids: CAWNGWWTGTHLEQYF. CDR3 nucleotide sequence: TGTGCCTGGAACGGATGGTGGACAGGGACTCACCTCGAGCAGTACTTC.

The table lists this clone with a count of one. CDR3 nucleotide sequence: TGTGCCAGCCGGGGACAGGGAGGGAGTAATTCACCCCTCCACTTT. Its translation is CASRGQGGSNSPLHF. This rearrangement joins TRBV6-4 to TRBJ1-6; 9 bases are a match to TRBD1. V trimming: 8 bases; J trimming: 6 bases; junction bases outside the gene matches: 8. Germline V gives CDR1 MRHNA, CDR2 SNTAGT. The CDR3 has 15 residues.

The chain recombines TRBV5-1 with TRBJ1-5; 7 nucleotides match TRBD1. Trimming at V came to 0 bases and at J to 3 bases, leaving 3 bases not matched to a gene. CDR1 and CDR2 from the germline V gene are SGHRS and YFSETQ. CDR3 length equals 15 residues. The CDR3 loop reads CASSLGQGDNQPQHF. The CDR3 coding sequence is TGCGCCAGCAGCTTGGGGCAGGGGGACAATCAGCCCCAGCATTTT.

This rearrangement joins TRBV5-5 to TRBJ1-1; D uncertain. The CDR3 totals 13 residues. Germline CDR1 reads SGHKS; CDR2 reads YYEKEE (reference sequence). V gave up 5 bases and J gave up 3 bases, with 11 bases separating them. The CDR3 spells CASRDKPDTEAFF. For the CDR3, the DNA is TGTGCCAGCAGAGACAAACCTGACACTGAAGCTTTCTTT.